Below, 28 T cell receptor beta chains from the same sample are listed, as sequenced in a study of cytomegalovirus exposure and HLA in healthy donors. Amplification used 60 Vbeta primers and 13 Jbeta primers. TCRdb keeps only in-frame clones here, not all; method: immunoSEQ multiplex PCR. The profile shows about 110,000 clones, approximately 78% of them singletons. Sequencing input: PBMCs. The source of these receptors is a woman aged 25 to 39 in good health and CMV-seronegative.

The gene calls are TRBV7-2 and TRBJ2-7; TRBD2 aligns across 12 bases. Germline V CDR1 and CDR2: SGHTA, FQGNSA. V lost 2 bases, J lost 1 base, and 12 bases stayed unmatched. The CDR3 is 19 residues long. The CDR3 reads CASSLRLAGDSGRSYEQYF. Here the CDR3 DNA reads TGTGCCAGCAGCTTAAGACTAGCGGGGGATTCGGGCCGGTCCTACGAGCAGTACTTC.

The genes are TRBV2 and TRBJ1-5; weak D call: TRBD1 (6 bases). The CDR3 runs 14 residues. V was clipped by 4 bases and J by 1 base, with 8 bases between them. Germline loops: CDR1 SNHLY, CDR2 FYNNEI. The CDR3 nucleotides are TGTGCCAGCAGTGGAGGACAGAGCAATCAGCCCCAGCATTTT. The encoded protein is CASSGGQSNQPQHF.

This clone was picked up a small number of times. J is TRBJ2-7 and V is TRBV11-2; 13 positions match TRBD2. The CDR3 contains 19 residues. J gave up 1 base and V 1 base, and 10 bases lay outside the gene matches. CDR1 and CDR2 (germline): SGHAT, FQNNGV. The CDR3 DNA sequence: TGTGCCAGCAGCTTAGGAGGGCTCGGACTAGCGGGAGAATCCTACGAGCAGTACTTC. Amino acids: CASSLGGLGLAGESYEQYF.

J is TRBJ2-5 and V is TRBV30; D is ambiguous. With 2 bases removed from V and 4 bases from J, the gap between germline ends came to 5 bases. Germline loops: CDR1 GTSNPN, CDR2 SVGIG (reference sequence). There are 11 residues in the CDR3. The CDR3 loop is CAWSPLETQYF. CDR3 nucleotides: TGTGCCTGGAGTCCTTTAGAGACCCAGTACTTC.

This clone was counted a single time. This rearrangement joins TRBV5-4 to TRBJ2-7; tentatively, D is TRBD1 (6 bases). This CDR3 has 13 amino acids. The germline V gene encodes CDR1 SGHNT and CDR2 YYREEE (reference sequence). Trimming took 1 base from V and 3 from J, leaving 8 bases between them. CDR3 DNA sequence: TGTGCCAGCAGCTTGCTGGACAGCTACGAGCAGTACTTC. Protein sequence: CASSLLDSYEQYF.

This clone was picked up a small number of times. The V and J genes are TRBV5-6 and TRBJ2-4; no firm D call. V dropped 0 bases and J dropped 8 bases, with 3 bases sitting between them. Germline CDR1 reads SGHDT; CDR2 reads YYEEEE. The CDR3 runs to 11 residues. CDR3 residues: CASSLGDIQYF. DNA of the CDR3: TGTGCCAGCAGCTTGGGAGACATTCAGTACTTC.

The rearrangement joins TRBV15 to TRBJ2-1, with 13 bases fitting TRBD2. This CDR3 is built from 16 residues. Per germline, CDR1 LNHNV and CDR2 YYDKDF (reference sequence). The V and J ends lost 3 bases and 10 bases, in that order; junction bases with no gene match: 9. CDR3: CATSRRTSGSFLEQFF. As DNA, the CDR3 is TGTGCCACCAGCAGGCGGACTAGCGGGAGTTTTTTAGAGCAGTTCTTC.

V and J are TRBV6-1 and TRBJ1-4, with D tentatively TRBD1 (5 bases). The length of the CDR3 is 16 residues. V was shortened by 3 bases and J by 2 bases, with 13 bases between the two germline ends. Germline V gene lookup returns CDR1 MNHNS and CDR2 SASEGT. The CDR3 spells CASSDIKGLTNEKLFF. Written as DNA, the CDR3 is TGTGCCAGCAGTGACATAAAGGGGCTGACTAATGAAAAACTGTTTTTT.

The genes are TRBV27 and TRBJ2-7; 7 nucleotides line up with TRBD1. Germline CDR1 MNHEY, CDR2 SMNVEV (reference sequence). V was clipped by 6 bases and J by 1 base; unmatched bases: 9. CDR3 size: 15 residues. The CDR3 nucleotides read TGTGCCAGCAGCCGTTCCCCAGGGGGTTCCTACGAGCAGTACTTC. The encoded protein is CASSRSPGGSYEQYF.

The chain links TRBV28 to TRBJ2-7; 7 nucleotides agree with TRBD1. CDR1 is MDHEN and CDR2 is SYDVKM in the germline V gene. This CDR3 is built from 15 residues. The V gene end was trimmed by 0 bases and the J gene end by 0 bases; junction bases not matched to a gene: 2. CDR3: CASSLWGTVSYEQYF. For the CDR3, the DNA is TGTGCCAGCAGTTTATGGGGGACAGTCTCCTACGAGCAGTACTTC.

This rearrangement joins TRBV4-2 to TRBJ1-2; D uncertain. Looked up from germline, CDR1 is LGHNA and CDR2 is YNFKEQ. Trimming took off 0 bases at V and 4 bases at J, with 12 bases between the two ends. CDR3 size: 15 residues. CDR3 sequence (DNA): TGTGCCAGCAGCCAAGAAGGCCCAGCGACCTATGGCTACACCTTC. Its protein is CASSQEGPATYGYTF.

This clone showed up just a few times. The chain joins TRBV6-1 to TRBJ1-4, with D tentatively TRBD1 (5 bases). The ends were cut back, 6 bases at V and 3 bases at J, with 14 bases in the middle. The germline V gene encodes CDR1 MNHNS and CDR2 SASEGT. This CDR3 is built from 15 residues. CDR3 sequence (DNA): TGTGCCAGCAGGCGGGACGGGTCCTCTAATGAAAAACTGTTTTTT. This encodes CASRRDGSSNEKLFF.

V gene TRBV19 combines with J gene TRBJ2-3, with a tentative D call TRBD1 (6 bases). V was clipped by 3 bases and J by 1 base, with 26 bases between them. Germline V lookup: CDR1 LNHDA, CDR2 SQIVND (reference sequence). The CDR3 runs to 20 residues. For the CDR3, the DNA is TGTGCCAGTAGTATCCATGGACAGCCCGAACTCTACTTACGCACAGATACGCAGTATTTT. Translating it yields CASSIHGQPELYLRTDTQYF.

This rearrangement joins TRBV7-9 to TRBJ1-2; TRBD1 is a possible D gene (5 bases). The CDR3 consists of 16 residues. Trimming took off 1 base at V and 4 bases at J, with 16 bases between the two ends. CDR1 is SEHNR, CDR2 FQNEAQ, per germline (reference sequence). Here the CDR3 DNA reads TGTGCCAGCAGCTTAGGCCCACCCCAGGGCGTCTATGGCTACACCTTC. Residues: CASSLGPPQGVYGYTF.

The chain joins TRBV29-1 to TRBJ2-7, with TRBD1 matching 12 bases. CDR1 is SQVTM, CDR2 ANQGSEA, per germline. Losses at the gene ends were 7 bases for V and 5 bases for J; bases not matched to a gene: 9. The CDR3 length is 14 residues. In DNA, the CDR3 is TGCAGCGCTGTCGGGACAGGGGGCGGTGACGAGCAGTACTTC. Protein: CSAVGTGGGDEQYF.

V and J are TRBV29-1 and TRBJ2-7; D perhaps matches TRBD2 (6 bases). Deletions cut 6 bases from V and 1 base from J, with 13 bases between. This CDR3 region has 13 residues. Germline V gives CDR1 SQVTM, CDR2 ANQGSEA. The CDR3 region is CSVGDSNSYEQYF. The CDR3 nucleotides are TGCAGCGTGGGGGACTCGAATTCCTACGAGCAGTACTTC.

The genes are TRBV13 and TRBJ1-5; D gene ambiguous. Germline lookup yields CDR1 PRHDT and CDR2 FYEKMQ (reference sequence). The CDR3 is 12 residues long. Trimming took off 5 bases at V and 9 bases at J, with 11 bases between the two ends. In DNA, the CDR3 is TGTGCCAGCAGCAAAGCTCGGGGGCCCCAGCATTTT. This sequence encodes CASSKARGPQHF.

The chain combines TRBV30 with TRBJ2-5; TRBD2 matches at 9 bases. The CDR3 covers 15 residues. Germline V gene lookup returns CDR1 GTSNPN and CDR2 SVGIG (reference sequence). Unmatched junction bases numbered 6, after V lost 0 bases and J lost 4 bases. The CDR3 protein is CAWSVHAGGGETQYF. The CDR3, as DNA: TGTGCCTGGAGTGTACACGCGGGGGGGGGAGAGACCCAGTACTTC. The variable domain in full, completed from reference TRBV30 and TRBJ2-5, reads SQTIHQWPATLVQPVGSPLSLECTVEGTSNPNLYWYRQAAGRGLQLLFYSVGIGQISSEVPQNLSASRPQDRQFILSSKKLLLSDSGFYLCAWSVHAGGGETQYFGPGTRLLVL.

The CDR3 DNA is TGTGCCAGTGGGGACAGGCTAAATGAAAAACTGTTTTTT. It specifies CASGDRLNEKLFF. The J gene is TRBJ1-4, the V gene TRBV6-5; 8 bases align to TRBD1. The trim removed 9 bases at V and 5 bases at J, leaving 5 bases unmatched. The CDR3 runs to 13 residues. Germline lookup yields CDR1 MNHEY and CDR2 SVGAGI.

V usage is TRBV7-8 and J usage is TRBJ2-3; 9 bases match TRBD2. V gave up 0 bases and J gave up 6 bases; unmatched junction bases: 10. Germline V CDR1 and CDR2: SGHVS, FQNEAQ. This CDR3 contains 17 residues. The CDR3 region has the DNA TGTGCCAGCAGCTTAGCGTGGGCTAGCGGGGAGATGGATACGCAGTATTTT. This translates into CASSLAWASGEMDTQYF. Variable domain in full (rest from reference TRBV7-8 and TRBJ2-3): GAGVSQSPRYKVAKRGQDVALRCDPISGHVSLFWYQQALGQGPEFLTYFQNEAQLDKSGLPSDRFFAERPEGSVSTLKIQRTQQEDSAVYLCASSLAWASGEMDTQYFGPGTRLTVL.

CDR3 in DNA: TGTGCCAGCAGCTGGGGACAGACCTACGAGCAGTACTTC. Translating gives CASSWGQTYEQYF. The chain recombines TRBV5-6 with TRBJ2-7, with 7 bases aligning to TRBD1. V was pared by 3 bases and J by 2 bases, with 2 bases of the junction left unmatched. The CDR3 spans 13 residues. CDR1 is SGHDT and CDR2 is YYEEEE in the germline V gene.

CDR3 DNA: TGCGCCAGCAGTGATCACAGGTACAATGAGCAGTTCTTC. It codes for CASSDHRYNEQFF. This rearrangement joins TRBV10-2 to TRBJ2-1; the D gene is possibly TRBD1 (5 bases). This CDR3 contains 13 residues. CDR1 and CDR2 from the germline V gene are WSHSY and SAAADI. V was pared by 3 bases and J by 4 bases, with 7 bases between.

The V call is TRBV4-1, the J call TRBJ2-7, with D unclear. Germline V gene lookup returns CDR1 MGHRA and CDR2 YSYEKL. V lost 1 base to trimming and J lost 2 bases, with 9 bases between them. The CDR3 runs 14 residues. Here the CDR3 reads CASSQAATAYEQYF. For the CDR3, the DNA is TGCGCCAGCAGCCAAGCGGCCACAGCCTACGAGCAGTACTTC.

This clone occurred once. V and J are TRBV18 and TRBJ1-1; no firm D call. Trimming took off 2 bases at V and 1 base at J, with 5 bases between the two ends. The germline V gene has CDR1 KGHSH and CDR2 LQKENI. The CDR3 has 13 amino acids. The CDR3: CASSPVKNTEAFF. As DNA, the CDR3 is TGTGCCAGCTCACCAGTTAAGAACACTGAAGCTTTCTTT.

The rearrangement links TRBV4-3 to TRBJ1-1; TRBD1 matches 7 bases. The CDR3 consists of 15 residues. The V gene's germline CDR1 is LGHNA and CDR2 YSLEER. J was trimmed by 4 bases and V by 2 bases; bases with no gene match: 7. CDR3 in DNA: TGCGCCAGCAGCCAAAGCCAACAGGGGATCACTGAAGCTTTCTTT. It is translated as CASSQSQQGITEAFF.

The rearrangement joins TRBV29-1 to TRBJ2-5; TRBD1 matches 8 bases. CDR3 length equals 12 residues. V shed 6 bases and J 2 bases; nucleotides not matched to a gene: 2. Germline CDR1 reads SQVTM; CDR2 reads ANQGSEA. DNA for the CDR3: TGCAGCGTGCGGACAGGGCAAGAGACCCAGTACTTC. This translates into CSVRTGQETQYF.

The chain has TRBV7-2 and TRBJ1-6, with 9 bases aligning to TRBD1. J lost 8 bases, V lost 6 bases, and 8 bases had no gene match. The CDR3 has 15 residues. CDR1 is SGHTA, CDR2 FQGNSA, per germline. The CDR3 spells CASRATGQGDSPLHF. CDR3 nucleotide sequence: TGTGCCAGCAGGGCGACGGGACAGGGTGATTCACCCCTCCACTTT.

The rearrangement uses TRBV14 and TRBJ2-2, with TRBD1 as a possible D gene (6 bases). This CDR3 is 15 amino acids long. Germline values: CDR1 SGHDN, CDR2 FVKESK. Trimming removed 3 bases at V and 5 bases at J, with 13 bases between. CDR3: CASSHAFQGTGELFF. The CDR3 DNA sequence: TGTGCCAGCAGCCATGCCTTCCAGGGGACCGGGGAGCTGTTTTTT.